These 12 T cell receptor beta chains share one sample of origin, sequenced in a study of CD8+ T cells in alopecia areata. Extracted RNA was reverse transcribed into cDNA, the sequencing template. The repertoire was sequenced with immunoSEQ multiplex PCR; TCRdb's copy has only in-frame clones and lacks some. This sample has some 210,000 clones, with around 62% found just once. Sequences were derived from CD4+ T cells sorted from blood, sampled at week 0. The receptors stem from a human donor with alopecia areata.

Concerning this clone itself: The identical CDR3 is also encoded by other nucleotide sequences in the sample. The chain has TRBV30 and TRBJ1-2; 8 bases map to TRBD1. In germline, CDR1 is GTSNPN, CDR2 SVGIG (reference sequence). With 0 bases clipped from V and 8 bases from J, the junction kept 5 bases outside the gene matches. The CDR3 is 13 residues long. Written as DNA, the CDR3 is TGTGCCTGGAGTGTTGGACAGGGTAACGGCTACACCTTC. This codes for CAWSVGQGNGYTF.

J is TRBJ1-2 and V is TRBV30; TRBD1 matches at 9 bases. V trimming: 4 bases; J trimming: 2 bases; junction bases outside the gene matches: 5. Per germline, CDR1 GTSNPN and CDR2 SVGIG (reference sequence). The CDR3 spans 14 residues. CDR3 residues: CAWMNGQGNYGYTF. Written as DNA, the CDR3 is TGTGCCTGGATGAACGGACAGGGGAACTATGGCTACACCTTC.

This clone was picked up a small number of times. The V call is TRBV7-8, the J call TRBJ2-3, with 10 nucleotides matching TRBD1. J lost 4 bases, V lost 5 bases, and 6 bases had no gene match. From germline, CDR1 is SGHVS and CDR2 FQNEAQ. There are 15 residues in the CDR3. The CDR3 sequence: CASSRQGAKADTQYF. The DNA of the CDR3 is TGTGCCAGCAGCCGACAGGGGGCAAAGGCAGATACGCAGTATTTT.

The chain carries TRBV7-9 and TRBJ1-5; no firm D call. This CDR3 has 13 residues. Per the germline V gene, CDR1 is SEHNR and CDR2 is FQNEAQ (reference sequence). V was pared by 2 bases and J by 4 bases, with 6 bases between. The CDR3 loop reads CASSLQVNQPQHF. CDR3 in DNA: TGTGCCAGCAGCTTACAGGTTAATCAGCCCCAGCATTTT.

The genes are TRBV7-9 and TRBJ1-2, with D possibly TRBD1 on 5 matching bases. Trimming left V 5 bases short and J 8 bases short, with 18 bases between. The length of the CDR3 is 14 residues. Germline V gene lookup returns CDR1 SEHNR and CDR2 FQNEAQ (reference sequence). The CDR3 is CASSTPDRSKGYTF. For the CDR3, the DNA is TGTGCCAGCAGCACCCCAGACAGAAGCAAGGGCTACACCTTC.

Note on this clone: This specimen includes other DNA sequences encoding the same CDR3. The chain employs TRBV29-1 and TRBJ1-1; maybe TRBD1 (5 bases). The CDR3 loop spans 13 amino acids. V lost 6 bases and J 0 bases, leaving 11 bases between the germline ends. Germline values: CDR1 SQVTM, CDR2 ANQGSEA. The CDR3 is CSVAGTMNTEAFF. The CDR3 region has the DNA TGCAGCGTCGCCGGGACGATGAACACTGAAGCTTTCTTT.

V is TRBV10-3 and J is TRBJ2-1; D is possibly TRBD1 (6 bases). The germline gives CDR1 ENHRY, CDR2 SYGVKD. This CDR3 has 13 amino acids. V lost 10 bases to trimming and J lost 1 base, with 11 bases between them. CDR3 DNA sequence: TGTGCCACATCACAGGGATCCTACAATGAGCAGTTCTTC. This encodes CATSQGSYNEQFF.

The chain recombines TRBV15 with TRBJ2-3; TRBD2 aligns across 12 bases. The CDR3 has 16 residues. Trimming took 1 base from V and 2 from J; bases not matched to a gene: 1. Looked up from germline, CDR1 is LNHNV and CDR2 is YYDKDF (reference sequence). The CDR3 here is CATSRGLAGATDTQYF. The CDR3 nucleotides read TGTGCCACCAGCAGAGGACTAGCGGGGGCCACAGATACGCAGTATTTT.

The chain has TRBV29-1 and TRBJ2-7; 12 bases are shared with TRBD2. The V and J ends lost 4 bases and 4 bases, in that order; junction bases with no gene match: 5. This CDR3 region has 14 residues. The germline V gene has CDR1 SQVTM and CDR2 ANQGSEA. The DNA of the CDR3 is TGCAGCGTTGCACCCCTAGCGGGGGGGTACGAGCAGTACTTC. Its translation is CSVAPLAGGYEQYF.

This clone was seen a few times. This chain uses TRBV7-2 with TRBJ2-2, with unresolved D. Per germline, CDR1 SGHTA and CDR2 FQGNSA. This CDR3 is built from 17 residues. The V gene lost 1 base and the J gene lost 0 bases, with 12 bases spanning the gap. The CDR3 loop reads CASSLVTFRANTGELFF. CDR3 nucleotide sequence: TGTGCCAGCAGCTTAGTAACGTTTAGAGCGAACACCGGGGAGCTGTTTTTT.

The gene calls are TRBV30 and TRBJ2-7; TRBD1 matches at 9 bases. Unmatched junction bases numbered 6, after V lost 4 bases and J lost 5 bases. CDR1 and CDR2 from the germline V gene are GTSNPN and SVGIG (reference sequence). This CDR3 has 13 residues. The CDR3, as DNA: TGTGCCTGGACCCGGGACAGGGTCCACGAGCAGTACTTC. This gives the protein CAWTRDRVHEQYF.

V gene TRBV25-1 combines with J gene TRBJ2-4; no firm D call. CDR1 is MGHDK, CDR2 SYGVNS, per germline. The ends were cut back, 4 bases at V and 6 bases at J, with 16 bases in the middle. The CDR3 is made up of 15 amino acids. The CDR3 bases are TGTGCCAGCAGTGTAGGCTTTTTGCTTGGAAACATTCAGTACTTC. It specifies CASSVGFLLGNIQYF.